This section outlines one T cell receptor (beta chain) sequence together with its context. V shed 5 bases and J shed 4 bases, with 14 bases lying between them. The CDR3 loop spans 14 amino acids. CDR1 and CDR2 from the germline V gene are MNHNY and SVGAGI (reference sequence). The data derive from a study of control samples from healthy donors and cancer patients. Measured with immunoSEQ multiplex PCR; TCRdb has only the in-frame clones, and not every one. There are 100,000 to 150,000 clones in the sample; roughly 92% occur only once, and roughly 6% lies in the top ten. This receptor was identified in a man younger than 30 in good health. Sample: blood. This chain links TRBV6-6 with TRBJ2-5; tentative D call: TRBD1 (5 bases). CDR3 amino acids: CASSTRGNGETQYF. CDR3 in DNA: TGTGCCAGCAGTACAAGGGGAAACGGAGAGACCCAGTACTTC.